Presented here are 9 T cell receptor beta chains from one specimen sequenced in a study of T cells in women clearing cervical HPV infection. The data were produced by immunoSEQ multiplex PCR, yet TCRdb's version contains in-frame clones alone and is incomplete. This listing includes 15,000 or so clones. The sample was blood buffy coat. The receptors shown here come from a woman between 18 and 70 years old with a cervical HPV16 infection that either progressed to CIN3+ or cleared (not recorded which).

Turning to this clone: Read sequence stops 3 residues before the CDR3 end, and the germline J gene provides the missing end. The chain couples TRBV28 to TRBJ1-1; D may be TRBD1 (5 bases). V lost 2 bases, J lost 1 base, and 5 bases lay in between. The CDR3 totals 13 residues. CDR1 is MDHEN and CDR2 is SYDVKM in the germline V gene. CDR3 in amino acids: CASSLDRNTEAFF. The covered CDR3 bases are TGTGCCAGCAGTTTAGACAGGAACACTGAA.

The CDR3 DNA, read in part, is TGTGCCAGTATGCCGGGTAGCTCCTACAATGAG. Encoded protein: CASMPGSSYNE. From start to end, the CDR3 is CASMPGSSYNEQFF. The rearrangement links TRBV19 to TRBJ2-1; D is unresolved. With the read ending 3 residues before the CDR3 end, the germline J gene is used to fill in that end. Trimming left V 7 bases short and J 0 bases short, with 10 bases between. Looked up from germline, CDR1 is LNHDA and CDR2 is SQIVND (reference sequence). The CDR3 length is 14 residues.

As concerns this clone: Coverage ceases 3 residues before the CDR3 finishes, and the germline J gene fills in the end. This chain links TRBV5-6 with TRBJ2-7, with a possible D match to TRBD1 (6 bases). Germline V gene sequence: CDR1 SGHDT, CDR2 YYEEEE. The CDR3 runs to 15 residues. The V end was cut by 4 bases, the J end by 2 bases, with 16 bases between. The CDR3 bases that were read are TGTGCCAGCAGCCCGCGGACCAGGGGAACCTACGAG. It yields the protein CASSPRTRGTYE. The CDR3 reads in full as CASSPRTRGTYEQYF.

The sequenced CDR3 bases are TGTGCCAGCAGTCGGACAGGCTATAATTCACCG. This gives the protein CASSRTGYNSP. From start to end, the CDR3 is CASSRTGYNSPLFF. This chain joins TRBV6-2 or TRBV6-3 and TRBJ2-2, with 7 bases matching TRBD1. The read ends 3 residues early relative to the CDR3; the germline J gene fills the gap. CDR3 length: 14 residues. Germline-derived CDR1 and CDR2 are MNHEY and SVGEGT.

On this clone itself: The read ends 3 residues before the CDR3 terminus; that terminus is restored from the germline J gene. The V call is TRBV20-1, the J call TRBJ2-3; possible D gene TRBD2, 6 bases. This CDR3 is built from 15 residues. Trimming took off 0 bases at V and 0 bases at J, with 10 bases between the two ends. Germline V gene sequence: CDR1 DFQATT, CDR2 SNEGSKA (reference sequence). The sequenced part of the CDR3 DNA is TGCAGTGCTAGAGACGCGGGAACGAGCACAGATACG. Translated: CSARDAGTSTDT. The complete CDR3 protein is CSARDAGTSTDTQYF.

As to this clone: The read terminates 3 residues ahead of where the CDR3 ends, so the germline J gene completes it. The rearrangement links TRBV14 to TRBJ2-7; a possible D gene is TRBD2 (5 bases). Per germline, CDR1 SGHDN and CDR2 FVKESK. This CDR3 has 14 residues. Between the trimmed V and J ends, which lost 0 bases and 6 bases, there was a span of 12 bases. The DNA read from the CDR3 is TGTGCCAGCAGCCAAGAACGACTACTTGGCGAG. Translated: CASSQERLLGE. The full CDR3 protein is CASSQERLLGEQYF.

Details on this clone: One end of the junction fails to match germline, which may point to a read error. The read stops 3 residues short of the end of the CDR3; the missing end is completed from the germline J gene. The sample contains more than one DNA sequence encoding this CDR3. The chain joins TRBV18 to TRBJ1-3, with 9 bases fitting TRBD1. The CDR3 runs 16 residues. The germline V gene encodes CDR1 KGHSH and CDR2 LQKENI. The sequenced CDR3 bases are TGTGCCAGCTCACCAACTGGACAGGGGACTGGAAACACG. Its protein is CASSPTGQGTGNT. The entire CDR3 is CASSPTGQGTGNTIYF. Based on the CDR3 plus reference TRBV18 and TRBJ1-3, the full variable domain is NAGVMQNPRHLVRRRGQEARLRCSPMKGHSHVYWYRQLPEEGLKFMVYLQKENIIDESGMPKERFSAEFPKEGPSILRIQQVVRGDSAAYFCASSPTGQGTGNTIYFGEGSWLTVV.

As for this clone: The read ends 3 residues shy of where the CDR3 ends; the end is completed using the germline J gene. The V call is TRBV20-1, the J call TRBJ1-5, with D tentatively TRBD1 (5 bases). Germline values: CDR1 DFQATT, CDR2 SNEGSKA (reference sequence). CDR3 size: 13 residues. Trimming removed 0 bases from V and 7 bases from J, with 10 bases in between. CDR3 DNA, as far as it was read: TGCAGTGCTAGAGATCAGGGTGGCCAGCCC. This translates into CSARDQGGQP. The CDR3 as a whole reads CSARDQGGQPQHF.

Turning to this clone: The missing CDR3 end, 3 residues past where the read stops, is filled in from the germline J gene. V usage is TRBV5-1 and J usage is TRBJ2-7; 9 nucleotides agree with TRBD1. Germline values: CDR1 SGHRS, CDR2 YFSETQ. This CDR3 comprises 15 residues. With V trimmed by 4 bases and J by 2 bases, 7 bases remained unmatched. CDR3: CASSGGTGMAYEQYF. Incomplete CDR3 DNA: TGCGCCAGCAGCGGCGGGACAGGGATGGCCTACGAG.